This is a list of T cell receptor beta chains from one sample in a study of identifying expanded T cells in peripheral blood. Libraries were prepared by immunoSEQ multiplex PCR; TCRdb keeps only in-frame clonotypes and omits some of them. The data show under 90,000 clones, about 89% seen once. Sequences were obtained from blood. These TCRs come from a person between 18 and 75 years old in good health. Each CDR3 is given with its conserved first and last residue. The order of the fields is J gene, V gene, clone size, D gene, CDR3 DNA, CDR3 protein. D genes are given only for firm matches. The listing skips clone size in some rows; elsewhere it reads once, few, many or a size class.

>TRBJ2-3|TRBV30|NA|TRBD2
TGTGCCTGGAGTGTACTAGCGGGGGGGTCAGATACGCAGTATTTT
CAWSVLAGGSDTQYF
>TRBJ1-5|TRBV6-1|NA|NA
TGTGCCAGCAGTGATGGGCGGAGGGGCGGATCAGGCAATCAGCCCCAGCATTTT
CASSDGRRGGSGNQPQHF
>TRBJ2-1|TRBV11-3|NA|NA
TGTGCCAGCAGCTTAAGAGAGGGTCCCCACCGGGCCCATGAGCAGTTCTTC
CASSLREGPHRAHEQFF
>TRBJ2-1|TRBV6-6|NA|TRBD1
TGTGCCAGCAGTTACCTAGGGACAGATGAGCAGTTCTTC
CASSYLGTDEQFF
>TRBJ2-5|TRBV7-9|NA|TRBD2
TGTGCCAGCGGAGCGGGGCCAGAGACCCAGTACTTC
CASGAGPETQYF
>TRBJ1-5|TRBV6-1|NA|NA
TGTGCCAGCAGGGACAGTTCGAGGAATCAGCCCCAGCATTTT
CASRDSSRNQPQHF
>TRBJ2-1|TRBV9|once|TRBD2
TGTGCCAGCAGCGGAACGGGGGGGAGCGATGAGCAGTTCTTC
CASSGTGGSDEQFF
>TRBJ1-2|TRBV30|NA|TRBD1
TGTGCCTGGAGTCGGGACAGGGCCAGCTCACGGGGCTACACCTTC
CAWSRDRASSRGYTF
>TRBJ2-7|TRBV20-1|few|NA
TGCAGTGCTAGTCCCGGGGTCGTGCAGTACTTC
CSASPGVVQYF
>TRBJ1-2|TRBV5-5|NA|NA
TGTGCCAGCAGCTTGGAAACACAAACTAACTATGGCTACACCTTC
CASSLETQTNYGYTF
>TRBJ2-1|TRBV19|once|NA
TGTGCCAGTAGTCATGACCGCAATGAGCAGTTCTTC
CASSHDRNEQFF
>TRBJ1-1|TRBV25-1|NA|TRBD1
TGTGCCAGCAGTCCGGACAGGTCGTTTACTGAAGCTTTCTTT
CASSPDRSFTEAFF
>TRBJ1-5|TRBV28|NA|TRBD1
TGTGCCAGCAGTTTTGACAGGGGGCGCGGAGGCAATCAGCCCCAGCATTTT
CASSFDRGRGGNQPQHF
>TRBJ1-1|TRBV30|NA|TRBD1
TGTGCCTGGGTTGGACAGGGATCTTTCACTGAAGCTTTCTTT
CAWVGQGSFTEAFF
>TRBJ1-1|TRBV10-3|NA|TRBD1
TGTGCCATCAGCTCCGGGACAGGGGAGATTGAAGCTTTCTTT
CAISSGTGEIEAFF
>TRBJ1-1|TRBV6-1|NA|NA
TGTGCCAGCAGGACGGATCAAGAAGCTTTCTTT
CASRTDQEAFF
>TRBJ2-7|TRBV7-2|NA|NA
TGTGCCAGCAGCTTAGAAGTTTCCTACGAGCAGTACTTC
CASSLEVSYEQYF